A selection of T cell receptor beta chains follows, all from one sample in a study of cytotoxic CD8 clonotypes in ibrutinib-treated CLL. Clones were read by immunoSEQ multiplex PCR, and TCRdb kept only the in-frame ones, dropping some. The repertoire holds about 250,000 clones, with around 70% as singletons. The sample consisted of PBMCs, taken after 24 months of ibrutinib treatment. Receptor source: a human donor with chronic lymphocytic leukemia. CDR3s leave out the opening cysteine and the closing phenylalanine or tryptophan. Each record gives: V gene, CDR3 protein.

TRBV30	AWSVLGNQPQH
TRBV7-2	ASSRDRPSENEQF
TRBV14	ASSQYETQY
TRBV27	ASRGTDRSGELF
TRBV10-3	AISDHNGGSYGYT
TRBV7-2	ASSLGLAAYEQY
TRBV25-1	ASRSGTGLPKDYEQY
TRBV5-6	ASSFRTSGSTGNEQF
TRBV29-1	SVEMDYEQY
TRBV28	ATFITVNTEAF
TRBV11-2	ASSWDRGLYEQY
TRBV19	ASSILGGLSY
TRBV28	ASSPPGGGNTIY
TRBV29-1	SVEETGRFGYT
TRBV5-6	ASTSLGRDTGELF
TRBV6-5	ASSPGLVSDTQY
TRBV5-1	ASSSRTGSYGYT
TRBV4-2	ASSQSYEQY
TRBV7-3	ASSSDRGTGELF
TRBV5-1	ASSLQQNYGYT
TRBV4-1	ASSQDSKETYEQY
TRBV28	ASSPSTEAF
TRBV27	ASSFEGVGNEQF
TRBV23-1	ASSQPQGSGGNTIY
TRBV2	ASSDWEELDEQF
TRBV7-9	ASTGNYGYT
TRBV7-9	ASSLEQGFMNEQF
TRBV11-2	ASSLGRVNEQF
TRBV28	ASSSTKDRAADTQY
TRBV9	ASSVQGDREQF
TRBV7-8	ASSLKTGTYGYT
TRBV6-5	ASSYGSWETQY
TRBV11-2	ASSLELAGGSYEQY
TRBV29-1	SVWDRAEKLF
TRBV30	AWSGDFPSSYNEQF
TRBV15	ATSHYRGQETQY
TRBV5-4	ASGTSGNAYEQY